The entry below describes one T cell receptor beta chain. This clone is a singleton in its sample. Its recognized antigen is unknown. No clone much larger than this one lies a single base away; base qualities are absent. The data belong to a study of T cell clonotyping in hematopoietic cell transplantation (TCRdb year 2021). Background for the entire study: The study collected 135 blood samples from approximately 40 consecutive transplant recipients and their related donors. Recruitment of patients was conducted between September 2015 and early 2017, and follow-up was continued until September 2020 or death.

TCR beta CDR3 regions were amplified from genomic DNA with the immunoSEQ assay, a bias-controlled multiplex PCR using V- and J-specific primers. A second PCR step added a proprietary barcode and Illumina adapter sequences to the CDR3 amplicons. An Illumina MiSeq instrument was used to sequence the CDR3 libraries. Turning to the authors' computational methods: immunoSEQ Analyzer 3.0 was used for export and quality control, with R Bioconductor and Immunarch used for downstream analyses. Repertoire metrics were calculated using only productive rearrangements within the normalized downsampled data set. Clonotypes larger than 5 templates in the normalized cohort were defined as pathologically expanded. Repertoire diversity was measured with the Inverse Simpson Index. The non-normalized data set was used for CMV-specificity analyses so that all clonotypes could be captured. TCRdb re-hosts the immuneACCESS table, in-frame sequences only. Its copies lack some clones; in the studies checked, an unresolved V gene accounts for under half of them, and the cause for the rest is not known. V and J calls and clone size are those listed in that table; D and trimming were worked out from the DNA. This sample lists 12,000 to 15,000 clones; approximately 90% were detected once. The ten largest clones add up to roughly 13% of the sample.

The sample's time point, from its label and the paper: 100 days after allo-HCT. Blood from recipients was drawn about 28 days before transplant and again at days 30, 100 and 180 after transplant. Using Nuclei Lysis Solution, genomic DNA was extracted from unfractionated peripheral blood mononuclear cells that were either fresh or cryopreserved. The paper as a whole reports these results and caveats: Overlap with donor repertoires was found for only a small fraction of recipient repertoires, with over 95% found to appear de novo at the given depth. After transplant, TCR diversity in recipients dropped, and pathologically expanded clonotypes climbed progressively between day 30 and day 180. The sample size was limited, and because cells were not sorted, the contributions of CD4 and CD8 repertoires could not be separated. Inverse Simpson Index values from donors and from recipients before transplant predicted broader TCR repertoire diversity after transplant.

The germline V gene provides CDR1 MNHNS and CDR2 SASEGT. V loses 0 bases of germline sequence and J loses 3 bases, and the interval between the two ends is 6 bases. Including the terminal cysteine and phenylalanine, the CDR3 comprises 14 residues. CDR3 DNA only is kept here, 42 bases in frame from base 1. The V and J segments used are TRBV6-1 and TRBJ1-5; there is no confident call for the D gene. The specimen was PBMCs, collected 100 days after allogeneic stem cell transplant. The TCR originated in a male patient aged 50 to 59 who had an allogeneic stem cell transplant from an unrelated donor, so T cells may come from the graft donor. Some clones in this sample may be carry-over from other donors' samples. The bases read TGTGCCAGCAGTGAAGCGACATTCAATCAGCCCCAGCATTTT. This encodes CASSEATFNQPQHF.